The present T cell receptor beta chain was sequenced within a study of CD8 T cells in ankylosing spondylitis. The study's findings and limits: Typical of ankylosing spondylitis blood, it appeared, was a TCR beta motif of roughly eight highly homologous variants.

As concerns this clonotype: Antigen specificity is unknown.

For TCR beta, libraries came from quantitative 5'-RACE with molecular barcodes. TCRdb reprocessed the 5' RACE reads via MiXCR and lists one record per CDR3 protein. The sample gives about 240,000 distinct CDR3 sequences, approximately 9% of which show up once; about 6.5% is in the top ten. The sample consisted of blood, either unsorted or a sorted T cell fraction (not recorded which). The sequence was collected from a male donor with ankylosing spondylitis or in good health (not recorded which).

Here the CDR3 reads CASSLEQGEATQYF. The CDR3 DNA follows: TGCGCCAGCAGCCTCGAACAGGGAGAGGCGACCCAGTACTTC. The chain carries TRBV5-1 and TRBJ2-5; maybe TRBD1 (6 bases). Germline V CDR1 and CDR2: SGHRS, YFSETQ. Trimming took 4 bases from V and 7 from J, leaving 17 bases between them. This CDR3 region has 14 residues.